These 4 T cell receptor beta chains share one sample of origin, sequenced in a study of neurological immune-mediated disorders. One entry per CDR3 protein, called by TCRdb with MiXCR from the 5' RACE reads. The sample has about 74,000 distinct CDR3 sequences; less than 5.5% are singletons. The sample comprised PBMCs. These receptors originate from a man between 18 and 35 years old with multiple sclerosis.

This clonotype was observed at least ten times. The V call is TRBV4-1, the J call TRBJ2-1; 12 nucleotides agree with TRBD2. Trimming took 1 base from V and 7 from J; bases not matched to a gene: 11. This CDR3 has 18 amino acids. Germline V CDR1 and CDR2: MGHRA, YSYEKL. DNA of the CDR3: TGCGCCAGCAGCCAAGTCGACTTAGGCCTAGCGGGAGGGAATGAGCAGTTCTTC. Translating it yields CASSQVDLGLAGGNEQFF.

This clonotype was seen repeatedly, ten times or more. The V call is TRBV2, the J call TRBJ2-2; TRBD1 matches at 8 bases. The ends lost 6 bases at V and 7 bases at J; junction bases unmatched: 7. The CDR3 extends over 14 amino acids. The germline V gene encodes CDR1 SNHLY and CDR2 FYNNEI. The CDR3 region has the DNA TGTGCCAGCAGCTTCAGGGGGCTTGGCGGGGAGCTGTTTTTT. Its translation is CASSFRGLGGELFF.

The sample holds many counts of this clonotype. V usage is TRBV20-1 and J usage is TRBJ2-5, with TRBD1 identical over 7 bases. V shed 6 bases and J 0 bases; nucleotides not matched to a gene: 7. CDR3 length equals 14 residues. Germline lookup yields CDR1 DFQATT and CDR2 SNEGSKA (reference sequence). The CDR3 DNA is TGCAGTGCCACGGACAGGATGAACCAAGAGACCCAGTACTTC. It specifies CSATDRMNQETQYF.

Ten or more counts support this clonotype. The chain employs TRBV29-1 and TRBJ1-1; the match to TRBD1 covers 9 bases. V shed 7 bases, J shed 4 bases, and the junction held 7 bases outside the gene matches. This CDR3 has 13 amino acids. Per the germline V gene, CDR1 is SQVTM and CDR2 is ANQGSEA. The DNA of the CDR3 is TGCAGCGCCCCGGGACAGGGTCTCACTGAAGCTTTCTTT. This codes for CSAPGQGLTEAFF.